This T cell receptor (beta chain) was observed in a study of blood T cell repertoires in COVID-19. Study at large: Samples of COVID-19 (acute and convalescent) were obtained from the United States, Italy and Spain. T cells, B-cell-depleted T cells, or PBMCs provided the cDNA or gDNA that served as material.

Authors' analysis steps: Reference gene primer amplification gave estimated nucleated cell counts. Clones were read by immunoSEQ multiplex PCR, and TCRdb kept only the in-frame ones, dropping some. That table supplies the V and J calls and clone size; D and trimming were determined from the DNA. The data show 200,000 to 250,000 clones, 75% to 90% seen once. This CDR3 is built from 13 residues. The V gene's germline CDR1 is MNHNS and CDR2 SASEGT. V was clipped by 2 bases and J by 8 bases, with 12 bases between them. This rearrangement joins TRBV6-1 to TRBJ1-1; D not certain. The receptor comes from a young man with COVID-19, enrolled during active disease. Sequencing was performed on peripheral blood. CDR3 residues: CASSELSWHEAFF. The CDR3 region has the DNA TGTGCCAGCAGTGAATTATCATGGCACGAAGCTTTCTTT.